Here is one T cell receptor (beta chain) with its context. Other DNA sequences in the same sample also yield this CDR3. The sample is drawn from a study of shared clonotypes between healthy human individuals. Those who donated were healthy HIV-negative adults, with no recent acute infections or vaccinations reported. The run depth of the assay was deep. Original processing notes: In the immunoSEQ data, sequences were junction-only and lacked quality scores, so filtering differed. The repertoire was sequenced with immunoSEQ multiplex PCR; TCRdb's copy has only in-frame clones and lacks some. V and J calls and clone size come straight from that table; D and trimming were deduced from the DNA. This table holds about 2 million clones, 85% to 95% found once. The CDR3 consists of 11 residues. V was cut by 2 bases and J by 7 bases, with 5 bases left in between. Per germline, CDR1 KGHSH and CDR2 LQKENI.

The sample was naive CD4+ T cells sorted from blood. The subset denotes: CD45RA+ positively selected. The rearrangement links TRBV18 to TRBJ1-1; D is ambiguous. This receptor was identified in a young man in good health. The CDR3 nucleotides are TGTGCCAGCTCACCAGGAGTTGAAGCTTTCTTT. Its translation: CASSPGVEAFF.